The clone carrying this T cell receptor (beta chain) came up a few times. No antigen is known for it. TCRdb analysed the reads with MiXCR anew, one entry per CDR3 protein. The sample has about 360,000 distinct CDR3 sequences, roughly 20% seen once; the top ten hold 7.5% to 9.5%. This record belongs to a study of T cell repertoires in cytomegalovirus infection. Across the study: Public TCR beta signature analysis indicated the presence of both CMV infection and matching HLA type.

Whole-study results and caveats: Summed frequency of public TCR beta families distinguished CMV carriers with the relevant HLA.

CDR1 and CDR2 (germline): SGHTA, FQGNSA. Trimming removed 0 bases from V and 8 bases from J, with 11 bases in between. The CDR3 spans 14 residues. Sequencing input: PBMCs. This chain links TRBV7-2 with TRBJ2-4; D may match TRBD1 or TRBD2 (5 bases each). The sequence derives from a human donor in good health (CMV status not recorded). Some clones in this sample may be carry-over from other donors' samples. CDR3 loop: CASSLAWGSDIQYF. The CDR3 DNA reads TGTGCCAGCAGCTTAGCCTGGGGGAGTGACATTCAGTACTTC.